This TCR beta chain was found in a study of T cells in Graves' hyperthyroidism and ophthalmopathy (dated by TCRdb to about 2019). About the full investigation: Peripheral blood samples were taken at initial diagnosis, before any treatment was given. A discovery cohort of approximately 100 patients, roughly 45 with Graves' ophthalmopathy and approximately 55 with stable Graves' hyperthyroidism, was used to find distinguishing TCR V-J signatures. An independent validation cohort of 18 to 20 hyperthyroidism patients and about 16 patients who later progressed to ophthalmopathy tested prospective prediction of ophthalmopathy. For training and testing, the roughly 93 patients in the discovery cohort were randomly divided in a 7:3 ratio. The study also compared thyroid tissue and blood T-cell repertoires from roughly six Graves' hyperthyroidism patients. After blood sampling, hyperthyroidism patients were treated with methimazole at a starting dose of 30 mg daily, and ophthalmopathy patients were treated with high-dose intravenous methylprednisolone. TCR Vbeta CDR3 sequencing of 120 to 150 peripheral blood samples (roughly 41 ophthalmopathy, 75 to 80 hyperthyroidism and around 17 progressor patients) is reported in the paper.

The TCR beta CDR3 regions were amplified from RNA transcripts. The TCR CDR3 was subjected to a first round of RT-PCR using the HTBI primer set and the Qiagen OneStep RT-PCR kit. Libraries were constructed in a second round of multiplex PCR, after which size selection and purification were carried out. Sequencing of the libraries was done on an Illumina HiSeq2000 using paired-end 100 bp reads. Concerning the study's data processing: SOAPnuke was used to process the raw data, removing reads that contained adapters or uncalled bases, had a mean Phred below 15, or lacked an exact match to the constant primer or identifier. COPE v1.2.5 was used to merge the high-quality paired reads, and each unique nucleotide sequence was defined as a clonotype. Clonotypes were aligned to IMGT TRBV, TRBD and TRBJ reference segments using MiTCR v1.1. Only V-J combinations with frequency above 0.0001, covering approximately 99% of repertoires, were analysed. A TCS score was defined as the ratio of F50 (clonal expansion) to E x V (chaos), with BLOSUM62-based TCRdist applied between CDR3 peptides within each V-J. Welch's t-statistics and random forest reduced 514 V-J features to 10 to 15, which were used in a naive Bayes classifier (R e1071). Using fastp at Q25 and MiXCR, TCRdb reprocessed the public reads and kept productive beta chains. Under each unique CDR3 protein, matching rows form one entry showing the most common genes and DNA. V and J calls and clone size were set by TCRdb, not the authors. Here the sample has roughly 500,000 distinct CDR3 sequences; about 16% occur a single time. About 29% of the sample belongs to the ten largest clones.

Ophthalmopathy patients had moderately to severely active disease, Clinical Activity Score of at least 3, NOSPECS grade of at least 4, and duration under 3 months. Any patient with an uncontrolled infection, another autoimmune disease, pregnancy or lactation was excluded. Clinical symptoms, serum thyroxine and TRAb, thyroid ultrasound, and orbital computed tomography formed the basis for the diagnoses. Ficoll-Paque density gradient centrifugation was used to isolate PBMCs from about 10 ml of fresh peripheral blood. Total RNA was extracted using Trizol reagent, and RNA quality was assessed on an Agilent 2100 Bioanalyzer. What the work shows at the level of the full study, not this receptor alone: In validation, the model predicted progression to ophthalmopathy a median of about 5.9 months before onset, with approximately 68% sensitivity and roughly 77% specificity. No statistical method was used to set the sample size in advance, and investigators knew the group allocation. Most expanded thyroid clonotypes (frequency above 0.001) were also found in blood, which suggests that blood repertoires may mirror thyroid immune responses. A model built on a 13 V-J signature distinguished ophthalmopathy from stable hyperthyroidism, reaching roughly 88% sensitivity and about 81% specificity in cross-validation and 80%/75% in testing.

This clonotype was observed a single time. The antigen this receptor binds is unknown. The record has no base qualities; no much larger clone is one base away. One read provides weak support. The germline V gene gives CDR1 as SGHTA and CDR2 as FQGNSA. The V and J ends are trimmed by 0 bases and 7 bases, leaving 10 bases between them. The CDR3 has 13 amino acids, counting the end cysteine and phenylalanine. The sequence is cut down to CDR3 DNA, 39 bases in frame from base 1. This TCR came from a woman in her twenties or thirties with Graves' ophthalmopathy. The sample taken for sequencing was blood. Here the chain combines TRBV7-2 and TRBJ2-7; the D gene remains uncertain. At the DNA level, the sequence is TGTGCCAGCAGCTTAGCGTGGTTGGAAGAGCAGTACTTC. The resulting protein is CASSLAWLEEQYF. The variable domain in full, with residues beyond the CDR3 obtained from the reference TRBV7-2 and TRBJ2-7 genes, is GAGVSQSPSNKVTEKGKDVELRCDPISGHTALYWYRQSLGQGLEFLIYFQGNSAPDKSGLPSDRFSAERTGGSVSTLTIQRTQQEDSAVYLCASSLAWLEEQYFGPGTRLTVT.